This T cell receptor beta chain was documented in a study of spatial heterogeneity in lung cancer (dated by TCRdb to 2018 to 2020). Notes on the research overall: More beta-chain than alpha-chain transcripts were consistently detected, likely reflecting higher beta-chain transcript abundance. In tumor regions, TCR transcript counts showed a strong correlation with a T cell transcriptional module score from matched bulk RNA-seq. In the raw uncorrected reads, each unique combination of TCR and UMI appeared more than ten times on average. TCR alpha and beta repertoires were quantitatively compared across multiple tumor regions, matched nontumor lung and blood in non-small cell lung cancer. Nonsynonymous mutation counts, determined by whole-exome sequencing of tumor tissue, were related to TCR repertoire features. At surgery, hundreds of tumor regions, approximately 64 matched nontumor lung samples and more than 55 PBMC samples were TCR-sequenced for both alpha and beta chains. Findings and caveats that apply to the study as a whole: Counts of ubiquitous and regional expanded TCRs correlated with counts of ubiquitous and regional nonsynonymous mutations, respectively. The tumor nonsynonymous mutation count correlated with the number of expanded intratumoral alpha and beta TCRs. TCR-seq coverage of tumor T cells was estimated to be only roughly 7% for alpha chains and about 12% for beta chains. Additional single-cell paired TCR alpha and beta sequencing was considered necessary to confirm, at a functional level, the hypothesis that regional TCRs recognize regional mutations.

The library was obtained by 5' RACE. The sequencing machine was a NextSeq 500. To allow correction of PCR and sequencing errors, the TCR library protocol tagged every TCR cDNA molecule with a unique molecular identifier. The study's processing was this. TCR identification, UMI-based error correction and CDR3 extraction were performed with Decombinator tools. TCRs above a frequency of 2 per 1,000, corresponding to the top 1% of the tumor frequency distribution, were defined as expanded. Expanded tumor TCRs were classed as regional if statistically deemed absent (corrected P<0.05) from at least one tumor region, otherwise ubiquitous. Renyi diversity was calculated using the R vegan package after each repertoire was subsampled 100 times to 5,000 TCRs. CDR3 similarity networks were constructed using string-kernel similarity of amino acid triplets, with links drawn between CDR3s whose pairwise similarity was above 0.82. In-frame beta chains were kept once TCRdb had trimmed the public reads at Q25 with fastp and called clones with MiXCR. Each CDR3 protein gets just one entry, which takes the most common genes and DNA from the rows behind it. The V and J calls and clone size are TCRdb's, not the authors'. The sample table holds 16,000 or so distinct CDR3 sequences, of which around 7% were seen once. The ten largest clones take up roughly 21% of the sample.

The time point label, read with the paper, signifies: sample taken at primary tumor resection. Samples were obtained from fewer than 80 patients with early-stage, untreated non-small cell lung cancer from the lung TRACERx cohort. For TCR sequencing, whole RNA was extracted from tumor and nontumor lung tissue, or from cryopreserved PBMC samples, and no cell sorting was done. Only patients with enough RNA available from two or more tumor regions were chosen for TCR sequencing. Before being selected, tumor and adjacent nontumor lung specimens were reviewed by a lung pathologist. Trimming accounts for 6 bases at V and 1 base at J, while the number of junction bases matched to no gene is 8. The CDR3 measures 15 amino acids from cysteine to phenylalanine. Of all the DNA, just the CDR3 is kept, 45 bases in frame from base 1. The CDR1 and CDR2 encoded by the germline V gene are SGHAT and FQNNGV. This clonotype was seen a few times. The antigen it recognizes is unknown. Base qualities are not recorded, but no much larger clone differs from it by a single base.

This receptor chain uses TRBV11-2 and TRBJ2-7, and 8 bases in between align with TRBD1. The receptor was isolated from a female donor with early-stage non-small cell lung cancer. The sequencing used lung tumor tissue, collected at surgery. The DNA reads as follows: TGTGCCAGCAGGCACCCGGGACAGGCTTCCTACGAGCAGTACTTC. This is translated as CASRHPGQASYEQYF.